Below are 14 T cell receptor beta chains sequenced from a single sample in a study of metastatic and nonmetastatic thyroid tumors. No patient received treatment before thyroid surgery. From the PCR reads, TCRdb re-called clones with MiXCR. Of fewer than 20,000 clones listed, more than 20% are singletons. The sample consisted of adjacent normal tissue. The receptors were sampled from a female donor with papillary thyroid cancer or a benign thyroid nodule (not recorded which). Some clones in this sample may be carry-over from other donors' samples.

This sequence joins TRBV7-6 and TRBJ1-6, with D uncertain. There are 13 residues in the CDR3. The germline V gene encodes CDR1 SGHVS and CDR2 FNYEAQ. Trimming stripped 2 bases from V and 10 bases from J, with 9 bases between. The CDR3 sequence is CASSLNEESPLHF. CDR3 DNA: TGTGCCAGCAGCTTAAATGAAGAGTCACCCCTCCACTTT.

V usage is TRBV25-1 and J usage is TRBJ1-2, with D perhaps matching TRBD1 (6 bases). Germline values: CDR1 MGHDK, CDR2 SYGVNS. V was cut by 1 base and J by 6 bases, with 15 bases left in between. This CDR3 is built from 15 residues. The CDR3 spells CASSESLAGDDGYTF. Written as DNA, the CDR3 is TGTGCCAGCAGTGAATCTTTGGCAGGGGACGATGGCTACACCTTC.

This clone was detected a few times. The CDR3 DNA sequence: TGTGCCAGCAGTTACTGGGGACAGCAAGAGACCCAGTACTTC. Residues: CASSYWGQQETQYF. The chain employs TRBV6-4 and TRBJ2-5; 7 nucleotides line up with TRBD1. CDR1 MRHNA and CDR2 SNTAGT come from the germline V gene. The CDR3 extends over 14 amino acids. V lost 5 bases, J lost 2 bases, and 5 bases stayed unmatched.

Concerning this clone itself: Other DNA sequences in this specimen translate into the identical CDR3. V and J are TRBV6-5 and TRBJ1-6, with D perhaps matching TRBD1 (6 bases). This CDR3 comprises 14 residues. Trimming cost V 0 bases and J 10 bases, with 10 bases left between them. The germline V gene encodes CDR1 MNHEY and CDR2 SVGAGI. The CDR3 nucleotides are TGTGCCAGCAGTTACTCGAGGGGGGGCTCACCCCTCCACTTT. As protein: CASSYSRGGSPLHF.

Regarding this clone: At one boundary the junction diverges from the germline segment, which might be a read error. The chain carries TRBV9 and TRBJ2-5; the match to TRBD2 covers 8 bases. This CDR3 spans 17 amino acids. Germline assignment: CDR1 SGDLS and CDR2 YYNGEE. The CDR3 DNA reads as TGTGCCAGCAGCGTAGGTTCGGCTAGCGGGCTGTCAGAGACCCAGTATTTC. This gives the protein CASSVGSASGLSETQYF.

The rearrangement uses TRBV11-1 and TRBJ2-1; TRBD2 aligns across 10 bases. CDR3 length: 15 residues. Trimming at V came to 11 bases and at J to 0 bases, leaving 7 bases not matched to a gene. Germline CDR1 reads SGHAT; CDR2 reads FQDESV (reference sequence). CDR3 protein: CASSGRGISYNEQFF. CDR3 DNA sequence: TGTGCCTCCAGCGGGAGGGGTATCTCCTACAATGAGCAGTTCTTC.

The table lists this clone with a few counts. V gene TRBV6-5 combines with J gene TRBJ2-7; D uncertain. Germline loops: CDR1 MNHEY, CDR2 SVGAGI. V gave up 2 bases and J gave up 1 base, with 6 bases separating them. The CDR3 contains 13 residues. CDR3: CASSYAESYEQYF. The CDR3 DNA is TGTGCCAGCAGTTACGCAGAATCCTACGAGCAGTACTTC.

This clone was recorded a few times. The V and J genes are TRBV6-2 or TRBV6-3 and TRBJ2-4; maybe TRBD2 (5 bases). CDR1 is MNHEY and CDR2 is SVGEGT in the germline V gene. The CDR3 is 16 residues long. V gave up 5 bases and J gave up 0 bases, with 14 bases separating them. The CDR3 coding sequence is TGTGCCAGCAGTCGCGGGCCACTTCTAGCCAAAAACATTCAGTACTTC. It codes for CASSRGPLLAKNIQYF.

This clone was seen a handful of times. J is TRBJ2-3 and V is TRBV28; D may be TRBD2 (7 bases). CDR3 length: 15 residues. Trimming removed 10 bases at V and 4 bases at J, with 21 bases between. The germline V gene encodes CDR1 MDHEN and CDR2 SYDVKM. The DNA for the CDR3 is TGTGCCACGAAACATAAGGGGGGGGTTGCAGATACGCAGTATTTT. Translated: CATKHKGGVADTQYF.

A word on this clone: This sample also contains other DNA sequences that code for the same CDR3. This chain uses TRBV28 with TRBJ2-1, with no clear D. Germline loops: CDR1 MDHEN, CDR2 SYDVKM. The CDR3 is 13 amino acids. Deletions cut 5 bases from V and 15 bases from J, with 20 bases between. CDR3 residues: CASSPSTDLNRFF. As DNA, the CDR3 is TGTGCCAGCAGTCCATCGACGGATCTCAACCGGTTCTTC. The whole variable domain, filled in from reference TRBV28 and TRBJ2-1, reads DVKVTQSSRYLVKRTGEKVFLECVQDMDHENMFWYRQDPGLGLRLIYFSYDVKMKEKGDIPEGYSVSREKKERFSLILESASTNQTSMYLCASSPSTDLNRFFGPGTRLTVL.

This clone was counted ten times or more. The chain employs TRBV11-2 and TRBJ1-5; D ambiguous. This CDR3 region has 16 residues. Trimming pared 5 bases from V and 9 bases from J, leaving 23 bases between. Germline V CDR1 and CDR2: SGHAT, FQNNGV. The chain's CDR3 is CASSDTVARAQRPQHF. The CDR3 bases are TGTGCCAGCAGCGACACCGTGGCAAGGGCCCAGAGGCCCCAGCATTTT.

This clone has only a few counts. The gene calls are TRBV6-1 and TRBJ2-7; 9 positions agree with TRBD2. Trimming took 5 bases from V and 2 from J; bases not matched to a gene: 4. The V gene's germline CDR1 is MNHNS and CDR2 SASEGT. The CDR3 runs 14 residues. CDR3 DNA sequence: TGTGCCAGCAGTAGACTAGCGGCCACCTACGAGCAGTACTTC. It encodes CASSRLAATYEQYF.

This clone occurred many times. CDR3 sequence reads: CASSRFQRGSYNEQFF. CDR3 sequence (DNA): TGTGCCAGCAGCCGATTCCAGCGGGGTTCCTACAATGAGCAGTTCTTC. The chain employs TRBV6-1 and TRBJ2-1; the match to TRBD2 covers 7 bases. V shed 6 bases, J shed 1 base, and the junction held 9 bases outside the gene matches. The CDR3 has 16 residues. Germline CDR1 MNHNS, CDR2 SASEGT.

The chain has TRBV5-1 and TRBJ1-6; TRBD1 matches 7 bases. The CDR3 contains 14 residues. Germline V gives CDR1 SGHRS, CDR2 YFSETQ. Trimming at V came to 2 bases and at J to 5 bases, leaving 1 base not matched to a gene. The CDR3 region has the DNA TGCGCCAGCAGCTTCGGGACAGATAATTCACCCCTCCACTTT. It specifies CASSFGTDNSPLHF. Together with reference TRBV5-1 and TRBJ1-6, the CDR3 gives the full variable domain: KAGVTQTPRYLIKTRGQQVTLSCSPISGHRSVSWYQQTPGQGLQFLFEYFSETQRNKGNFPGRFSGRQFSNSRSEMNVSTLELGDSALYLCASSFGTDNSPLHFGNGTRLTVT.